These T cell receptor beta chains were read from a single sample in a study of Graves' ophthalmopathy and Graves' hyperthyroidism. One entry per CDR3 protein, called by TCRdb with MiXCR from the multiplex PCR reads. The table lists 450,000 to 600,000 distinct CDR3 sequences, approximately 35% of them singletons. Source material: peripheral blood or thyroid tissue (not recorded which). The source of these receptors is an adult man with Graves' hyperthyroidism. Each CDR3 is given with its conserved first and last residue. The D gene is left open where the match is weak. The listing skips clone size in some rows; elsewhere it reads once, few, many or a size class.

cdr3_nt: TGCGCCAGCAGCCAAGAGATCGACAGGGCTAACTATGGCTACACCTTC
cdr3_aa: CASSQEIDRANYGYTF
clone_size: many
d_call: TRBD1
j_call: TRBJ1-2
v_call: TRBV4-1

cdr3_nt: TGCAGTGCTAGAGAGGCTAGCGGGGACCAAGAGACCCAGTACTTC
cdr3_aa: CSAREASGDQETQYF
clone_size: -
d_call: TRBD2
j_call: TRBJ2-5
v_call: TRBV20-1

cdr3_nt: TGTGCCATCGGGGAGGGGCTATCGAACACTGAAGCTTTCTTT
cdr3_aa: CAIGEGLSNTEAFF
clone_size: -
d_call: -
j_call: TRBJ1-1
v_call: TRBV10-3

cdr3_nt: TGTGCCAGCAGCTACGCCTTTTCGGGGACAGAGAAACCATCCTACGAGCAGTACTTC
cdr3_aa: CASSYAFSGTEKPSYEQYF
clone_size: many
d_call: TRBD1
j_call: TRBJ2-7
v_call: TRBV11-2

cdr3_nt: TGTGCCAGTAGTCCCCTGGCAGGGACGAACACTGAAGCTTTCTTT
cdr3_aa: CASSPLAGTNTEAFF
clone_size: -
d_call: -
j_call: TRBJ1-1
v_call: TRBV19

cdr3_nt: TGTGCCAGCAGCTTAATCGGGGGCTACACCTTC
cdr3_aa: CASSLIGGYTF
clone_size: few
d_call: -
j_call: TRBJ1-2
v_call: TRBV7-3

cdr3_nt: TGCAGCGCGCATGTGGGACAGACCTACGAGCAGTACTTC
cdr3_aa: CSAHVGQTYEQYF
clone_size: once
d_call: TRBD1
j_call: TRBJ2-7
v_call: TRBV29-1

cdr3_nt: TGCAGCGTTTTGTGGGCTTCACGGGAGACCCAGTACTTC
cdr3_aa: CSVLWASRETQYF
clone_size: many
d_call: -
j_call: TRBJ2-5
v_call: TRBV29-1

cdr3_nt: TGTGCCAGCAGCCAAGACGACAGGGGGCCGAACACTGAAGCTTTCTTT
cdr3_aa: CASSQDDRGPNTEAFF
clone_size: many
d_call: TRBD1
j_call: TRBJ1-1
v_call: TRBV4-2

cdr3_nt: TGTGCCACCAGTGATCCAGGGAGAGGGAGCAATCAGCCCCAGCATTTT
cdr3_aa: CATSDPGRGSNQPQHF
clone_size: many
d_call: -
j_call: TRBJ1-5
v_call: TRBV24-1

cdr3_nt: TGTGCCAGCAGAGGACAGGGGGACACGAACACTGAAGCTTTCTTT
cdr3_aa: CASRGQGDTNTEAFF
clone_size: -
d_call: TRBD1
j_call: TRBJ1-1
v_call: TRBV7-9

cdr3_nt: TGTGCCAGCAGTGATACGGATAAGGGACCGACAGCCGCAGACTATGGCTACACCTTC
cdr3_aa: CASSDTDKGPTAADYGYTF
clone_size: -
d_call: -
j_call: TRBJ1-2
v_call: TRBV25-1

cdr3_nt: TGTGCCAGCAGCTCGTGGACAGGGGGAGGTGGGGAGACCCAGTACTTC
cdr3_aa: CASSSWTGGGGETQYF
clone_size: -
d_call: TRBD1
j_call: TRBJ2-5
v_call: TRBV7-9

cdr3_nt: TGTGCCAGCAGCTTAGCGTCCCGGGGGGCTTATAATGAAAAACTGTTTTTT
cdr3_aa: CASSLASRGAYNEKLFF
clone_size: -
d_call: -
j_call: TRBJ1-4
v_call: TRBV7-9

cdr3_nt: TGTGCCACCAGTTTATTCGGGGGCCCACGGGCAGAGCGGGACACTGAAGCTTTCTTT
cdr3_aa: CATSLFGGPRAERDTEAFF
clone_size: -
d_call: -
j_call: TRBJ1-1
v_call: TRBV24-1

cdr3_nt: TGCGCCAGCAGCAGCACACAGGGAATTGGTGAAAAACTGTTTTTT
cdr3_aa: CASSSTQGIGEKLFF
clone_size: many
d_call: -
j_call: TRBJ1-4
v_call: TRBV5-1

cdr3_nt: TGTGCCAGCAGCCACGGGACAGGGGTCTCCTACGAGCAGTACTTC
cdr3_aa: CASSHGTGVSYEQYF
clone_size: many
d_call: TRBD1
j_call: TRBJ2-7
v_call: TRBV7-8

cdr3_nt: TGTGCCAGCAGCCCGAGTCGGACAGGGGTTCCCTACGAGCAGTACTTC
cdr3_aa: CASSPSRTGVPYEQYF
clone_size: -
d_call: TRBD1
j_call: TRBJ2-7
v_call: TRBV7-4

cdr3_nt: TGTGCCAGCAGTAACAGGGGGATGTATTCACCCCTCCACTTT
cdr3_aa: CASSNRGMYSPLHF
clone_size: -
d_call: TRBD1
j_call: TRBJ1-6
v_call: TRBV2

cdr3_nt: TGTGCCAGCAGCTTAGTTTTCGGGACAGGGGGCGAGCAGTACTTC
cdr3_aa: CASSLVFGTGGEQYF
clone_size: once
d_call: TRBD1
j_call: TRBJ2-7
v_call: TRBV7-6

cdr3_nt: TGCGCCAGCAGCCTCGAACAGGGTTTAGCTTTCTTT
cdr3_aa: CASSLEQGLAFF
clone_size: many
d_call: -
j_call: TRBJ1-1
v_call: TRBV4-1

cdr3_nt: TGTGCCACCAGTGACGCCGGGACAGGGGGCACAGATACGCAGTATTTT
cdr3_aa: CATSDAGTGGTDTQYF
clone_size: -
d_call: TRBD1
j_call: TRBJ2-3
v_call: TRBV24-1

cdr3_nt: TGCAGTGCTAGAGATTCGGCTAGGGGTAACTACGAGCAGTACTTC
cdr3_aa: CSARDSARGNYEQYF
clone_size: many
d_call: -
j_call: TRBJ2-7
v_call: TRBV20-1

cdr3_nt: TGTGCCAGCAGTTTATCAGGGATGGAACACGAGCAGTACTTC
cdr3_aa: CASSLSGMEHEQYF
clone_size: -
d_call: -
j_call: TRBJ2-7
v_call: TRBV28

cdr3_nt: TGTGCCAGCAGCTTCGGAGGGGACCACACCTTC
cdr3_aa: CASSFGGDHTF
clone_size: once
d_call: -
j_call: TRBJ1-2
v_call: TRBV7-9

cdr3_nt: TGCAGCGTTCTTGATACAGGGCAATCGGCCTACGAGCAGTACTTC
cdr3_aa: CSVLDTGQSAYEQYF
clone_size: once
d_call: -
j_call: TRBJ2-7
v_call: TRBV29-1

cdr3_nt: TGTGCCAGCAGCCTGGGGGACAGGGAGGGCTACACCTTC
cdr3_aa: CASSLGDREGYTF
clone_size: many
d_call: TRBD1
j_call: TRBJ1-2
v_call: TRBV13

cdr3_nt: TGTGCCAGCTTTGATTTGGGGGTTTGGGAGACCCAGTACTTC
cdr3_aa: CASFDLGVWETQYF
clone_size: -
d_call: -
j_call: TRBJ2-5
v_call: TRBV2

cdr3_nt: TGCAGCTTAAAACCAAACACTGAAGCTTTCTTT
cdr3_aa: CSLKPNTEAFF
clone_size: -
d_call: -
j_call: TRBJ1-1
v_call: TRBV29-1

cdr3_nt: TGCAGCGTTGAAGGGGATACTAGCACAGATACGCAGTATTTT
cdr3_aa: CSVEGDTSTDTQYF
clone_size: few
d_call: -
j_call: TRBJ2-3
v_call: TRBV29-1

cdr3_nt: TGTGCCAGCAGCCCACGGGGACTAGCGTCCTACAATGAGCAGTTCTTC
cdr3_aa: CASSPRGLASYNEQFF
clone_size: -
d_call: TRBD2
j_call: TRBJ2-1
v_call: TRBV11-2

cdr3_nt: TGTGCCTCCTTTACGGGAAACTATGGCTACACCTTC
cdr3_aa: CASFTGNYGYTF
clone_size: -
d_call: -
j_call: TRBJ1-2
v_call: TRBV30

cdr3_nt: TGCAGCGCCCATGGGAGGGGGCATGGAGAGACCCAGTACTTC
cdr3_aa: CSAHGRGHGETQYF
clone_size: -
d_call: -
j_call: TRBJ2-5
v_call: TRBV29-1

cdr3_nt: TGTGCCAGCAGAGTTACTAAGGACAGCTGGAGGTGGCCCCAGCATTTT
cdr3_aa: CASRVTKDSWRWPQHF
clone_size: many
d_call: -
j_call: TRBJ1-5
v_call: TRBV2

cdr3_nt: TGTGCCAGCAGCAAGCCGGGACAGGGGTCTACAGCTTTCTTT
cdr3_aa: CASSKPGQGSTAFF
clone_size: many
d_call: TRBD1
j_call: TRBJ1-1
v_call: TRBV7-9

cdr3_nt: TGCAGCGTTGAGACTCTCACCCGACGGAACGCCTACGAGCAGTACTTC
cdr3_aa: CSVETLTRRNAYEQYF
clone_size: few
d_call: -
j_call: TRBJ2-7
v_call: TRBV29-1

cdr3_nt: TGTGCCAGCAGCCCCCTAGCGGGGGGTGTAGATACGCAGTATTTT
cdr3_aa: CASSPLAGGVDTQYF
clone_size: -
d_call: TRBD2
j_call: TRBJ2-3
v_call: TRBV7-9

cdr3_nt: TGCAGTGCTAGAGATCGGGGGGAGCAGTACTTC
cdr3_aa: CSARDRGEQYF
clone_size: many
d_call: -
j_call: TRBJ2-7
v_call: TRBV20-1

cdr3_nt: TGTGCCAGCAGCGTTAGGACAGGGGGTGAAAAACTGTTTTTT
cdr3_aa: CASSVRTGGEKLFF
clone_size: few
d_call: TRBD1
j_call: TRBJ1-4
v_call: TRBV7-8

cdr3_nt: TGCAGTGCCCTCAGACAGGGGGCTTCCGAGCAGTACTTC
cdr3_aa: CSALRQGASEQYF
clone_size: -
d_call: TRBD1
j_call: TRBJ2-7
v_call: TRBV20-1